This T cell receptor beta chain originates from a study of CD8 T cells in Susac syndrome. V was pared by 3 bases and J by 0 bases, with 10 bases of the junction left unmatched. CDR1 SQVTM and CDR2 ANQGSEA come from the germline V gene. This CDR3 has 18 residues. While CD8+ and CD4+ T cells were isolated negatively, TEMRA cells were enriched by FACS. Reverse transcription used 0.5 to 1 ug RNA and random hexamers. TCRdb independently ran MiXCR on the immunoSEQ multiplex PCR reads; one entry per CDR3 protein. The repertoire holds fewer than 350,000 distinct CDR3 sequences, with about 82% as singletons. The TCR comes from a human donor with multiple sclerosis. The specimen sequenced was CD8+ T cells from PBMCs. The chain combines TRBV29-1 with TRBJ2-4, with 11 bases lining up with TRBD2. CDR3: CSVDIGTSGFLAKNIQYF. The CDR3 DNA reads as TGCAGCGTTGATATCGGGACTAGCGGATTCTTAGCCAAAAACATTCAGTACTTC. Based on the CDR3 plus reference TRBV29-1 and TRBJ2-4, the full variable domain is SAVISQKPSRDICQRGTSLTIQCQVDSQVTMMFWYRQQPGQSLTLIATANQGSEATYESGFVIDKFPISRPNLTFSTLTVSNMSPEDSSIYLCSVDIGTSGFLAKNIQYFGAGTRLSVL.